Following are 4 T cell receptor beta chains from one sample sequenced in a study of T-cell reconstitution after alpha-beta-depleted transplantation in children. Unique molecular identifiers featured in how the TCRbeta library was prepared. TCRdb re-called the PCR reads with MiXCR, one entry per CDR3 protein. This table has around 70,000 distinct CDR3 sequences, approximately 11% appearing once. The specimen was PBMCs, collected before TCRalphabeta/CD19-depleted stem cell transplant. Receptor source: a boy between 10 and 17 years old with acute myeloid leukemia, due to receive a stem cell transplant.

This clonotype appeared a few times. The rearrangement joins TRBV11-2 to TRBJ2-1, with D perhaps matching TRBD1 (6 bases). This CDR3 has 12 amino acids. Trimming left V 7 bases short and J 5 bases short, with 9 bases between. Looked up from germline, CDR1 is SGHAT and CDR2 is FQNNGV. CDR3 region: CASTNRDNEQFF. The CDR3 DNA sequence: TGTGCCAGCACCAACAGGGACAATGAGCAGTTCTTC.

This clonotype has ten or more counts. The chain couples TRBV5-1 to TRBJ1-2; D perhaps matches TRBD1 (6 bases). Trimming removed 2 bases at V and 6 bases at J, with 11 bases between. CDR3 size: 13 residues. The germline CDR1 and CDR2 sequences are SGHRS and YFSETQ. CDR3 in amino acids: CASSLGTTNGYTF. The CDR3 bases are TGCGCCAGCAGCTTAGGGACAACGAATGGCTACACCTTC. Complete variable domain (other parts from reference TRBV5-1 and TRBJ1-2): KAGVTQTPRYLIKTRGQQVTLSCSPISGHRSVSWYQQTPGQGLQFLFEYFSETQRNKGNFPGRFSGRQFSNSRSEMNVSTLELGDSALYLCASSLGTTNGYTFGSGTRLTVV.

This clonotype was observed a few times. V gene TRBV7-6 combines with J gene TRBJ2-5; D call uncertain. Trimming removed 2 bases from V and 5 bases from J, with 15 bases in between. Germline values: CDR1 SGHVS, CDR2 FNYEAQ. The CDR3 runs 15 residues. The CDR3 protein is CASSLISKGMETQYF. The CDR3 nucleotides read TGTGCCAGCAGCTTAATATCCAAAGGGATGGAGACCCAGTACTTC.

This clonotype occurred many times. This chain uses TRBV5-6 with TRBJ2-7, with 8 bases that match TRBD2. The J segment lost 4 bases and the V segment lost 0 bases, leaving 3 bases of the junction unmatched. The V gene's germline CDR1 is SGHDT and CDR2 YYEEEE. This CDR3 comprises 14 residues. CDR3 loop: CASSLGLASYEQYV. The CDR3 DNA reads TGTGCCAGCAGCTTGGGACTAGCGAGTTACGAGCAGTACGTC.